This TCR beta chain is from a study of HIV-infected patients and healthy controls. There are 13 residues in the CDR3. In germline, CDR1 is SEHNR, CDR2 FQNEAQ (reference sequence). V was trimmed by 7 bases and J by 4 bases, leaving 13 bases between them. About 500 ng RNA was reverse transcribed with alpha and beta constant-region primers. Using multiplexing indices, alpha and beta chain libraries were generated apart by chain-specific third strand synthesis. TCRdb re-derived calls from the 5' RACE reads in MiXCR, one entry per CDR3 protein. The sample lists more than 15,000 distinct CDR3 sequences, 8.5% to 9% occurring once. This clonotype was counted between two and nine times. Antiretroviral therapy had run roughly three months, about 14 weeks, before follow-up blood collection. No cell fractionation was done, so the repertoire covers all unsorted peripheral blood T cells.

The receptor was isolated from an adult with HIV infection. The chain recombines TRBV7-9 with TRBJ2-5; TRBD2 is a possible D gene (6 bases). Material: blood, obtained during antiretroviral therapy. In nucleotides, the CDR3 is TGTGCCAGCACCATGAGCGGGCGAGAGACCCAGTACTTC. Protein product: CASTMSGRETQYF. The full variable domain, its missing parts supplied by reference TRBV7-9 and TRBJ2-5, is DTGVSQNPRHKITKRGQNVTFRCDPISEHNRLYWYRQTLGQGPEFLTYFQNEAQLEKSRLLSDRFSAERPKGSFSTLEIQRTEQGDSAMYLCASTMSGRETQYFGPGTRLLVL.